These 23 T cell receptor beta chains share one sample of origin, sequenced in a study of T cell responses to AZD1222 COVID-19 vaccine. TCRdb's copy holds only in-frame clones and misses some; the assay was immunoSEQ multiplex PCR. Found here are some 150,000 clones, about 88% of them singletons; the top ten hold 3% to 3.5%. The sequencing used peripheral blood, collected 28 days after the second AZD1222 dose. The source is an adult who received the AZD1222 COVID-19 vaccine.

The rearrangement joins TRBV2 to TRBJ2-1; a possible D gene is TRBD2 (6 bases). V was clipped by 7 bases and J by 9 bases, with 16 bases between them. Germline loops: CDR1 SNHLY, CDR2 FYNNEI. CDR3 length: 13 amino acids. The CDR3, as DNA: TGTGCCAGCAATGGGCGGATGGAGGGTGAGCAGTTCTTC. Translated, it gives CASNGRMEGEQFF.

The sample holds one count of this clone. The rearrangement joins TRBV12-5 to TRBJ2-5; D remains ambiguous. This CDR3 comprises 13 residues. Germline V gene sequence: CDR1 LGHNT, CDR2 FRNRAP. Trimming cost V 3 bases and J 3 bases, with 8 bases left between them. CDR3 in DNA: TGTGCTAGTGGTTTATGGGCGGAAGAGACCCAGTACTTC. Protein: CASGLWAEETQYF.

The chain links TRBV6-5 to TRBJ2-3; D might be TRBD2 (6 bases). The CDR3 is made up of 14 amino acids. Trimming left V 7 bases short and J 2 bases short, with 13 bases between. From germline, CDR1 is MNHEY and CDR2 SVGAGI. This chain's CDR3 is CASTPRGVTDTQYF. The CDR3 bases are TGTGCCAGCACCCCACGCGGGGTCACAGATACGCAGTATTTT.

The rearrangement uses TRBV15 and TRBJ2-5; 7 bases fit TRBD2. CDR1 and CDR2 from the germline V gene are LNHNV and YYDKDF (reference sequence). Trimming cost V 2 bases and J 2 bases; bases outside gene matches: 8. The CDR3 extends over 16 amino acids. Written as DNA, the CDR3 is TGTGCCACCAGCAGAACAAAACTAGCGTTACAAGAGACCCAGTACTTC. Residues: CATSRTKLALQETQYF.

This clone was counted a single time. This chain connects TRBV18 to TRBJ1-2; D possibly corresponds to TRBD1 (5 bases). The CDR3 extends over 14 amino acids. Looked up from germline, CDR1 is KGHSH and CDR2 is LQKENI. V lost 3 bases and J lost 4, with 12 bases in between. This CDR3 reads CASSPSGGTYGYTF. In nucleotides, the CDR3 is TGTGCCAGCTCACCCTCGGGGGGGACCTATGGCTACACCTTC.

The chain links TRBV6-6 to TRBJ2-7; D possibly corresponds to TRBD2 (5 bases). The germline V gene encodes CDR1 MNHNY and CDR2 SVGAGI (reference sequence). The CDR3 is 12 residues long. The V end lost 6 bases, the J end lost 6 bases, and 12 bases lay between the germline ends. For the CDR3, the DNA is TGTGCCAGCAGGCCCGCAGAGGGCGAGCAGTACTTC. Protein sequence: CASRPAEGEQYF.

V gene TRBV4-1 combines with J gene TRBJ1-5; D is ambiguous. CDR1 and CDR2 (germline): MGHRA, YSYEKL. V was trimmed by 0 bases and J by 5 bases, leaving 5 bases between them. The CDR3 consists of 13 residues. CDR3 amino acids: CASSQDNDQPQHF. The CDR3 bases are TGCGCCAGCAGCCAAGATAACGATCAGCCCCAGCATTTT.

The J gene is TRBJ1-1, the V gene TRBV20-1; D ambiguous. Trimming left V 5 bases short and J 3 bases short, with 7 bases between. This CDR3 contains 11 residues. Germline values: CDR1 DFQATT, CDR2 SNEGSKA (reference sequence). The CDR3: CSAAAYTEAFF. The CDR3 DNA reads TGCAGTGCTGCCGCTTACACTGAAGCTTTCTTT.

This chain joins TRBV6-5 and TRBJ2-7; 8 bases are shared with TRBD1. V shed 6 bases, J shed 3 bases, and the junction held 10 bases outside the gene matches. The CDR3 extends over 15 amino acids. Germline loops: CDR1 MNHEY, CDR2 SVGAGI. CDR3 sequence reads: CASSQGASRGYEQYF. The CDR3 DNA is TGTGCCAGCAGCCAGGGGGCGAGCCGAGGCTACGAGCAGTACTTC.

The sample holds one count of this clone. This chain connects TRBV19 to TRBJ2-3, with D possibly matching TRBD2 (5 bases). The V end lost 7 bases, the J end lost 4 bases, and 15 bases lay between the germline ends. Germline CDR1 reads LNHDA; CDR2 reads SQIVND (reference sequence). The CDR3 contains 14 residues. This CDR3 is CASTPGLFADTQYF. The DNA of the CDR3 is TGTGCCAGTACCCCAGGACTTTTCGCAGATACGCAGTATTTT.

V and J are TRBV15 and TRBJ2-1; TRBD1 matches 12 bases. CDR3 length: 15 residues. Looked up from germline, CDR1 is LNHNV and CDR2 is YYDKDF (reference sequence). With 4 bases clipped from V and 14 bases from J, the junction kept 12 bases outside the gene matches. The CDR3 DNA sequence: TGTGCCACCAGCACAACGGGACAGGGGGCGTATTTTGAGTTCTTC. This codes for CATSTTGQGAYFEFF.

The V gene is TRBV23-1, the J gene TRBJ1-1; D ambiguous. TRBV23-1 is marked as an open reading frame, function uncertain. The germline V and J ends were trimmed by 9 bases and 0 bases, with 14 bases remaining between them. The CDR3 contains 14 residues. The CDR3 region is CARERAVVNTEAFF. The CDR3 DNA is TGCGCCAGGGAAAGGGCGGTTGTGAACACTGAAGCTTTCTTT.

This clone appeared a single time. The CDR3 region is CATGRTVGQPQHF. CDR3 in DNA: TGTGCCACCGGGCGGACAGTCGGGCAGCCCCAGCATTTT. The V gene is TRBV15, the J gene TRBJ1-5; a weak D match, TRBD1 (6 bases). The CDR3 spans 13 residues. Germline CDR1 and CDR2: LNHNV and YYDKDF (reference sequence). V lost 8 bases and J lost 7, with 15 bases in between.

The CDR3 DNA reads TGTGCCAGTAGTAAACAGGGACCCTCCGGAGCTTTCTTT. It translates to CASSKQGPSGAFF. This sequence joins TRBV19 and TRBJ1-1; perhaps TRBD1 as D (6 bases). The CDR3 length is 13 residues. Between the trimmed V and J ends, which lost 4 bases and 10 bases, there was a span of 16 bases. CDR1 is LNHDA, CDR2 SQIVND, per germline (reference sequence).

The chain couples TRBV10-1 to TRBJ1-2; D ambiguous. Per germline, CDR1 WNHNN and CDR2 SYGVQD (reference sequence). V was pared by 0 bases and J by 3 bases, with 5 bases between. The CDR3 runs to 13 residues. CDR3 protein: CASSESLDYGYTF. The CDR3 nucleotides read TGCGCCAGCAGTGAGTCGCTGGACTATGGCTACACCTTC.

The CDR3 region is CSVEVSVDYGYTF. CDR3 nucleotides: TGCAGCGTTGAAGTTTCGGTCGACTATGGCTACACCTTC. The chain joins TRBV29-1 to TRBJ1-2; D call uncertain. V was pared by 1 base and J by 3 bases, with 9 bases between. The CDR3 runs 13 residues. Germline CDR1 SQVTM, CDR2 ANQGSEA.

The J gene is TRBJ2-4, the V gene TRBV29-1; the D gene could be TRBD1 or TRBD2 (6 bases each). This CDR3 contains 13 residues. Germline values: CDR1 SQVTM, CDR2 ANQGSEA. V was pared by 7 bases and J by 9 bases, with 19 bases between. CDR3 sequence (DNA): TGCAGCGCGAGGGGGGACGACAGAAGCATTCAGTACTTC. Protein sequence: CSARGDDRSIQYF.

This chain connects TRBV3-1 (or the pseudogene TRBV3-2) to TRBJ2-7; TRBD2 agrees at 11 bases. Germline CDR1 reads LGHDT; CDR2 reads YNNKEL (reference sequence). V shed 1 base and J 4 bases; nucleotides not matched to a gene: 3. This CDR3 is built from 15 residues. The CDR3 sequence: CASSQGSSGRYEQYF. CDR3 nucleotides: TGTGCCAGCAGCCAAGGATCTAGCGGGAGGTACGAGCAGTACTTC.

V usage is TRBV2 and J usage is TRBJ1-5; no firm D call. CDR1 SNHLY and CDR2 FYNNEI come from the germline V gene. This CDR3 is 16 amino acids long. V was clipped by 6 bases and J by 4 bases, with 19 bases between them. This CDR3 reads CASSSNLGWENQPQHF. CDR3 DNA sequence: TGTGCCAGCAGCTCCAACCTTGGATGGGAAAATCAGCCCCAGCATTTT. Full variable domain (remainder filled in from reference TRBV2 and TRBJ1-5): EPEVTQTPSHQVTQMGQEVILRCVPISNHLYFYWYRQILGQKVEFLVSFYNNEISEKSEIFDDQFSVERPDGSNFTLKIRSTKLEDSAMYFCASSSNLGWENQPQHFGDGTRLSIL.

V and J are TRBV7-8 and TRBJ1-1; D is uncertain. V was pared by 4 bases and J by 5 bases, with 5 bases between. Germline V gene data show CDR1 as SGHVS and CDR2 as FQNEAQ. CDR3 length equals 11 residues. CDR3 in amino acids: CASSWGTEAFF. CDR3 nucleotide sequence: TGTGCCAGCAGCTGGGGAACTGAAGCTTTCTTT.

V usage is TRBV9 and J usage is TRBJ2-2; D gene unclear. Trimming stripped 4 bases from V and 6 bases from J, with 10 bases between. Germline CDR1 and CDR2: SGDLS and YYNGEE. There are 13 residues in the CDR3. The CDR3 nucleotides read TGTGCCAGCAGCCCGCATTTGTCCGGGGAGCTGTTTTTT. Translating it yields CASSPHLSGELFF.

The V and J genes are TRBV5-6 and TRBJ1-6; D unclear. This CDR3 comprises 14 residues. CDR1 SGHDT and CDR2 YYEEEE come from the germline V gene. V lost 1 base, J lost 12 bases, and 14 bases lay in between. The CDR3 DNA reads TGTGCCAGCAGCTTGCCGGGGTATCAAAGACCCCTCCACTTT. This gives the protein CASSLPGYQRPLHF.

CDR3 in amino acids: CATSDRTGGADTQYF. CDR3 nucleotides: TGTGCCACCAGTGATCGGACAGGGGGAGCAGATACGCAGTATTTT. This chain joins TRBV24-1 and TRBJ2-3; 10 nucleotides match TRBD1. J was trimmed by 4 bases and V by 3 bases; bases with no gene match: 3. The CDR3 has 15 residues. Germline V gene data show CDR1 as KGHDR and CDR2 as SFDVKD.